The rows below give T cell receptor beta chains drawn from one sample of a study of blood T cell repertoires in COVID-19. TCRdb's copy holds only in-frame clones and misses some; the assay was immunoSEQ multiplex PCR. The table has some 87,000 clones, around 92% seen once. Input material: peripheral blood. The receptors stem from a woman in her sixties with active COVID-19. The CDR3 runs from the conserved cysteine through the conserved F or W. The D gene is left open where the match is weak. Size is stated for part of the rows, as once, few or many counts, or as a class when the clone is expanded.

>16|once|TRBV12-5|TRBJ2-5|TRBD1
TGTGCTAGTGGTTTGAGGGACAGGCGCGGAGAAGAGACCCAGTACTTC
CASGLRDRRGEETQYF
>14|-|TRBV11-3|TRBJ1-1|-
TGTGCCAGCAGCTTAGATGTGAGCGACGATGAAGCTTTCTTT
CASSLDVSDDEAFF
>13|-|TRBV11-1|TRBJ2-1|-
TGTGCCAGCACCTCCCGGGGTCGTGATGAGCAGTTCTTC
CASTSRGRDEQFF
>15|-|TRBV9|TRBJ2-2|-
TGTGCCAGCAGCGTAGGGGGAAGGGGCACCGGGGAGCTGTTTTTT
CASSVGGRGTGELFF
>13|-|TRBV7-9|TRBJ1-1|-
TGTGCCAGCAGCTTAGGGCTTGTTACTGAAGCTTTCTTT
CASSLGLVTEAFF
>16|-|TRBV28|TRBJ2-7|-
TGTGCCAGCAGTTTACCTAGACGAGGCATCTCCTACGAGCAGTACTTC
CASSLPRRGISYEQYF
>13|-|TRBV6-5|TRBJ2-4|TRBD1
TGTGCCAGCAGGACAGGGGGCCTGGACATTCAGTACTTC
CASRTGGLDIQYF
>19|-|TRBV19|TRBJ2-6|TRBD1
TGTGCCAGTAGTATCCTTTTGACAGGGGGGAGCCCTGGGGCCAACGTCCTGACTTTC
CASSILLTGGSPGANVLTF
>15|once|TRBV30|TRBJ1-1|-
TGTGCCTGGACCCCGCAGGGGTTACGGAACACTGAAGCTTTCTTT
CAWTPQGLRNTEAFF
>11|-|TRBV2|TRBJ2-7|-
-
CASSSSGEQYF
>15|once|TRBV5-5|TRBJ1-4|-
TGTGCCAGCAGACTTCTCGGTGCAACTAATGAAAAACTGTTTTTT
CASRLLGATNEKLFF
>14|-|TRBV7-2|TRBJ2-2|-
TGTGCCAGCAGAATGACAGAGAACACCGGGGAGCTGTTTTTT
CASRMTENTGELFF
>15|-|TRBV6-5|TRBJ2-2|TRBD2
TGTGCCAGCAGTTACTCACTAGCGGCCACCGGGGAGCTGTTTTTT
CASSYSLAATGELFF
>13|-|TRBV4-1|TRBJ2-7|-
TGCGCCAGCAGCCGACAACTAGATGCCGAGCAGTACTTC
CASSRQLDAEQYF
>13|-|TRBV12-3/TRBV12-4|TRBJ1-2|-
TGTGCCAGCAGCCGGGCGGGGTTATATGGCTACACCTTC
CASSRAGLYGYTF
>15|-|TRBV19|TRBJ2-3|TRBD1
TGTGCCAGTAGTATTCAGAGGGGGCGAGGAGATACGCAGTATTTT
CASSIQRGRGDTQYF
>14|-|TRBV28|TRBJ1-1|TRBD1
TGTGCCCACAGTTCAGGACAGGCGAACACTGAAGCTTTCTTT
CAHSSGQANTEAFF
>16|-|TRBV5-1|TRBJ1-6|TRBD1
TGCGCCAGCAGCTCAGGGTGGACAGGTCCCATATCACCCCTCCACTTT
CASSSGWTGPISPLHF
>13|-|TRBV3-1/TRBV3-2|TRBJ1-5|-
TGTGCCAGCAGCCAAGAACGGGTGTCGCCCCAGCATTTT
CASSQERVSPQHF
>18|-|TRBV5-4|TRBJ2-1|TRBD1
TGTGCCAGCGGACCGGGTGGGCTAGCAGGGGGTTCCTACAATGAGCAGTTCTTC
CASGPGGLAGGSYNEQFF
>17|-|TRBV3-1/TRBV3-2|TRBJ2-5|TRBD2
TGTGCCAGCAGCCAAGGGTTTCTAGCGGGAGAAAGAGAGACCCAGTACTTC
CASSQGFLAGERETQYF
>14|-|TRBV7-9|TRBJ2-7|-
TGTGCCAGCAGCTTATCCAGCGCTACCTACGAGCAGTACTTC
CASSLSSATYEQYF
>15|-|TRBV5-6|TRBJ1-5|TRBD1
TGTGCCAGCAGCTCAGGCCAGGGGGCTTTTCAGCCCCAGCATTTT
CASSSGQGAFQPQHF
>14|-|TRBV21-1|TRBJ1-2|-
TGTGCCAGCAGCAAAGCCCCAGGGCCCTATGGCTACACCTTC
CASSKAPGPYGYTF
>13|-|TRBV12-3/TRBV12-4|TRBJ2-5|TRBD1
TGTGCCAGCAAAGACCGACAGGGGGTCGCCCAGTACTTC
CASKDRQGVAQYF
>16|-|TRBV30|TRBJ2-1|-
TGTGCCTGGAGTGTACAAACAGGGATTGTGGCCAATGAGCAGTTCTTC
CAWSVQTGIVANEQFF
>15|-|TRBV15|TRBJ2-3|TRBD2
TGTGCCACCAGCAGTCGTACTAGCGACGCAGATACGCAGTATTTT
CATSSRTSDADTQYF
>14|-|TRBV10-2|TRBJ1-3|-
TGCGCCAGCAGTGACCCCGGCGGGGGAAACACCATATATTTT
CASSDPGGGNTIYF
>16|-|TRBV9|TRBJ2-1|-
TGTGCCAGCAGCGTAGCTCAGGTCGGGGCCTACAATGAGCAGTTCTTC
CASSVAQVGAYNEQFF
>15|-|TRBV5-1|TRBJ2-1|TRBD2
TGCGCCAGCAGCTTAATAGCGGGGGGTAACAATGAGCAGTTCTTC
CASSLIAGGNNEQFF
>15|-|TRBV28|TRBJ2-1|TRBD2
TGTGCCAGCAGTCCTCTAGCGGGAGGGGTTGGTGAGCAGTTCTTC
CASSPLAGGVGEQFF
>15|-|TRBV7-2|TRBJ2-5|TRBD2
TGTGCCAGCAGCTTACCACTAGCGTCCCAAGAGACCCAGTACTTC
CASSLPLASQETQYF
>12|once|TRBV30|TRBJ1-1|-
TGTGCCTGGAGGGACACCAACACTGAAGCTTTCTTT
CAWRDTNTEAFF
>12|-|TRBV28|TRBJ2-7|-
TGTGCCAGCAGGAGAACGGCCTACGAGCAGTACTTC
CASRRTAYEQYF
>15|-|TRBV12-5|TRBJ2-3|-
TGTGCTAGTGGTTTGGACAGGGAAGGGACAGATACGCAGTATTTT
CASGLDREGTDTQYF
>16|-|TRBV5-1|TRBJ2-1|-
TGCGCCAGCAGCCCGGACGGGGGAGGATCCTACAATGAGCAGTTCTTC
CASSPDGGGSYNEQFF
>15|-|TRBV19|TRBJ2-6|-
TGTGCCAGTAGTGGAGGTGTTTCTGGGGCCAACGTCCTGACTTTC
CASSGGVSGANVLTF
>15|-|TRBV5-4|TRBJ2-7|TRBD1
TGTGCCAGCAGCTTGGTGGGACAGGGGGCAAGCGAGCAGTACTTC
CASSLVGQGASEQYF
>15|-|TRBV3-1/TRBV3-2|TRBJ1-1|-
TGTGCCAGCAGCCAAGAGGCCAGGGGGAACACTGAAGCTTTCTTT
CASSQEARGNTEAFF
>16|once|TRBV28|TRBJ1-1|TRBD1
TGTGCCAGCAGTCATCAGGGGGCTCGGGGGAACACTGAAGCTTTCTTT
CASSHQGARGNTEAFF
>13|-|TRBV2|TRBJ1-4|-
TGTGCCAGCAGCCTAGGACGGGGTGAAAAACTGTTTTTT
CASSLGRGEKLFF
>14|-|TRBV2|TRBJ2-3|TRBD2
TGTGCCAGCGGCCGTCGGGGGGTAGAAGATACGCAGTATTTT
CASGRRGVEDTQYF
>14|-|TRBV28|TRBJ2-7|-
TGTGCCAGCAGACCGGACACTGTACCCTACGAGCAGTACTTC
CASRPDTVPYEQYF
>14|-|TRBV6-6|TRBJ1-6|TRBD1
TGTGCCAGCGAGGGGGACAGGAACAATTCACCCCTCCACTTT
CASEGDRNNSPLHF
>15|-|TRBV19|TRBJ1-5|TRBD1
TGTGCCAGTAGGACACAGGGGGGGGACAATCAGCCCCAGCATTTT
CASRTQGGDNQPQHF
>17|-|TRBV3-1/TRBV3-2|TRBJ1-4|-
TGTGCCAGCAGCCAAAGGAACAGAGGGACAACTAATGAAAAACTGTTTTTT
CASSQRNRGTTNEKLFF